What follows are 32 T cell receptor beta chains derived from one specimen sequenced in a study of blood T cell repertoires in COVID-19. Assay used: immunoSEQ multiplex PCR; TCRdb lists only in-frame clones, some missing. The sample lists about 300,000 clones, about 88% occurring once. The sequencing input was peripheral blood. The receptors stem from a man in his 70s with acute or convalescent COVID-19.

The chain has TRBV4-2 and TRBJ2-1; a weak D match, TRBD2 (7 bases). The V gene's germline CDR1 is LGHNA and CDR2 YNFKEQ. This CDR3 has 16 residues. V lost 4 bases and J lost 2, with 15 bases in between. The CDR3 protein is CASSLVPGGPYNEQFF. CDR3 DNA: TGTGCCAGCAGCCTGGTACCGGGGGGCCCCTACAATGAGCAGTTCTTC.

J is TRBJ1-5 and V is TRBV19; D may be TRBD1 (5 bases). V was shortened by 4 bases and J by 3 bases, with 16 bases between the two germline ends. The CDR3 is 16 residues long. CDR1 is LNHDA, CDR2 SQIVND, per germline (reference sequence). CDR3 residues: CASSTRDGSFNQPQHF. CDR3 in DNA: TGTGCCAGTAGTACCCGGGACGGGAGTTTCAATCAGCCCCAGCATTTT.

The chain joins TRBV3-1 (or the pseudogene TRBV3-2) to TRBJ2-6; 8 bases are shared with TRBD1. The CDR3 is 19 amino acids. V dropped 0 bases and J dropped 2; count of bases not matched to a gene: 9. Germline values: CDR1 LGHDT, CDR2 YNNKEL (reference sequence). The CDR3 spells CASSQDHGQGVPGANVLTF. CDR3 DNA sequence: TGTGCCAGCAGCCAAGATCATGGACAGGGCGTCCCTGGGGCCAACGTCCTGACTTTC.

The J gene is TRBJ2-3, the V gene TRBV5-1; 10 nucleotides align to TRBD2. This CDR3 region has 15 residues. The junction had 6 bases not matched to a gene; V was cut back by 4 bases and J by 4 bases. The germline CDR1 and CDR2 sequences are SGHRS and YFSETQ. The CDR3 DNA is TGCGCCAGCAGCCCCCTAGCGGGAGTCGCAGATACGCAGTATTTT. This sequence encodes CASSPLAGVADTQYF.

This sequence joins TRBV5-6 and TRBJ1-1; weak D call: TRBD1 (5 bases). Trimming pared 2 bases from V and 6 bases from J, leaving 20 bases between. Germline-derived CDR1 and CDR2 are SGHDT and YYEEEE. CDR3 length: 16 residues. CDR3 protein: CASSLGPLGGSAEAFF. In DNA, the CDR3 is TGTGCCAGCAGCTTAGGCCCGCTGGGGGGTTCCGCTGAAGCTTTCTTT.

This clone was found once. The chain links TRBV7-2 to TRBJ1-1; D unclear. This CDR3 region has 12 residues. With 1 base removed from V and 11 bases from J, the gap between germline ends came to 11 bases. Germline V lookup: CDR1 SGHTA, CDR2 FQGNSA. The CDR3 sequence is CASSLVGGQAFF. Written as DNA, the CDR3 is TGTGCCAGCAGCTTAGTGGGAGGGCAGGCTTTCTTT.

The rearrangement joins TRBV12-3 or TRBV12-4 to TRBJ1-2; TRBD1 aligns across 7 bases. The CDR3 runs to 13 residues. Trimming took 1 base from V and 4 from J; bases not matched to a gene: 0. The chain's CDR3 is CASSLDRGYGYTF. The CDR3 DNA reads TGTGCCAGCAGTTTAGACAGGGGCTATGGCTACACCTTC.

This rearrangement joins TRBV6-2 or TRBV6-3 to TRBJ2-7; the match to TRBD2 covers 8 bases. The CDR3 runs 14 residues. Germline CDR1 is MNHEY and CDR2 is SVGEGT. V trimming: 5 bases; J trimming: 5 bases; junction bases outside the gene matches: 8. The CDR3 DNA sequence: TGTGCCAGCAGTGGGACTAGGCGTCGACACGAGCAGTACTTC. Protein product: CASSGTRRRHEQYF.

The J gene is TRBJ2-4, the V gene TRBV3-1 (or the pseudogene TRBV3-2); 9 bases are a match to TRBD1. The V and J ends lost 5 bases and 9 bases, in that order; junction bases with no gene match: 11. CDR1 and CDR2 (germline): LGHDT, YNNKEL (reference sequence). The CDR3 has 15 residues. CDR3 protein: CASSKSGQGGGIQYF. The CDR3 coding sequence is TGTGCCAGCAGCAAATCGGGACAGGGCGGGGGCATTCAGTACTTC.

The V call is TRBV28, the J call TRBJ1-5; possible D gene TRBD1, 5 bases. CDR1 and CDR2 from the germline V gene are MDHEN and SYDVKM. The CDR3 contains 14 residues. Trimming took off 6 bases at V and 3 bases at J, with 12 bases between the two ends. The CDR3 reads CASSPDTYNQPQHF. The CDR3, as DNA: TGTGCCAGCAGCCCGGACACGTACAATCAGCCCCAGCATTTT.

This sequence joins TRBV28 and TRBJ2-7; 8 bases match TRBD2. V lost 5 bases to trimming and J lost 1 base; unmatched junction nucleotides: 4. Germline CDR1 reads MDHEN; CDR2 reads SYDVKM. The CDR3 covers 14 residues. CDR3 amino acids: CASSPGGDSYEQYF. The DNA for the CDR3 is TGTGCCAGCAGTCCGGGAGGGGATTCCTACGAGCAGTACTTC.

The V gene is TRBV7-2, the J gene TRBJ2-7; 10 bases align to TRBD1. CDR1 is SGHTA, CDR2 FQGNSA, per germline. CDR3 size: 15 residues. V lost 3 bases and J lost 5; bases outside the gene matches: 7. The CDR3 DNA is TGTGCCAGCAGCTTTTATCCCGGGACAGGGGACGAGCAGTACTTC. Translating it yields CASSFYPGTGDEQYF.

The chain is built from TRBV4-3 and TRBJ1-6; the match to TRBD1 covers 8 bases. In germline, CDR1 is LGHNA, CDR2 YSLEER. Trimming took 1 base from V and 7 from J; bases not matched to a gene: 0. This CDR3 comprises 14 residues. The CDR3 loop is CASSQGTGNSPLHF. CDR3 in DNA: TGCGCCAGCAGCCAAGGGACAGGGAATTCACCCCTCCACTTT.

The CDR3 loop reads CASSTGGIYGYTF. The CDR3 region has the DNA TGTGCCAGCAGCACAGGGGGTATCTATGGCTACACCTTC. The chain combines TRBV6-5 with TRBJ1-2; TRBD1 matches 8 bases. The CDR3 consists of 13 residues. V was pared by 6 bases and J by 4 bases, with 4 bases of the junction left unmatched. CDR1 is MNHEY and CDR2 is SVGAGI in the germline V gene.

This rearrangement joins TRBV19 to TRBJ2-3; 7 nucleotides align to TRBD2. Unmatched junction bases numbered 2, after V lost 3 bases and J lost 2 bases. CDR1 and CDR2 (germline): LNHDA, SQIVND (reference sequence). The CDR3 spans 14 residues. The DNA of the CDR3 is TGTGCCAGTAGTATGGCGGGAGTCACAGATACGCAGTATTTT. It codes for CASSMAGVTDTQYF.

The rearrangement links TRBV7-2 to TRBJ2-5, with 7 nucleotides matching TRBD2. In germline, CDR1 is SGHTA, CDR2 FQGNSA. The CDR3 extends over 14 amino acids. V lost 8 bases, J lost 5 bases, and 11 bases stayed unmatched. CDR3 nucleotide sequence: TGTGCCAGCTGTCAGCGCGGGAGCCAGGAGACCCAGTACTTC. Encoded protein: CASCQRGSQETQYF.

The V call is TRBV18, the J call TRBJ1-4, with TRBD1 as a possible D gene (6 bases). Trimming took 1 base from V and 10 from J, leaving 22 bases between them. Germline loops: CDR1 KGHSH, CDR2 LQKENI. The CDR3 has 17 residues. CDR3 in amino acids: CASSPLQGHGDNRKLFF. For the CDR3, the DNA is TGTGCCAGCTCACCACTCCAGGGGCACGGGGATAATCGAAAACTGTTTTTT.

The rearrangement uses TRBV28 and TRBJ1-2, with TRBD1 matching 8 bases. Germline CDR1 and CDR2: MDHEN and SYDVKM. The CDR3 has 16 residues. V shed 4 bases, J shed 4 bases, and the junction held 11 bases outside the gene matches. CDR3 sequence reads: CASSYPADRVPYGYTF. The CDR3 DNA sequence: TGTGCCAGCAGTTACCCCGCGGACAGGGTCCCCTATGGCTACACCTTC.

The V call is TRBV30, the J call TRBJ2-7, with D perhaps TRBD2 (5 bases). The CDR3 covers 14 residues. Per germline, CDR1 GTSNPN and CDR2 SVGIG (reference sequence). With 0 bases removed from V and 0 bases from J, the gap between germline ends came to 9 bases. The CDR3 DNA reads TGTGCCTGGAGTGTATACCGGGGCTCCTACGAGCAGTACTTC. It encodes CAWSVYRGSYEQYF.

V is TRBV4-3 and J is TRBJ1-6; maybe TRBD1 (6 bases). The germline V gene encodes CDR1 LGHNA and CDR2 YSLEER. The ends were cut back, 0 bases at V and 6 bases at J, with 12 bases in the middle. The CDR3 contains 16 residues. The CDR3: CASSQDLPGVNSPLHF. The DNA for the CDR3 is TGCGCCAGCAGCCAAGATTTGCCAGGGGTTAATTCACCCCTCCACTTT.

This CDR3 reads CASSFGLLDSGETQYF. The CDR3 coding sequence is TGTGCCAGCAGTTTTGGTCTGCTGGACAGTGGGGAGACCCAGTACTTC. The genes are TRBV28 and TRBJ2-5; D possibly corresponds to TRBD1 (6 bases). V was shortened by 3 bases and J by 5 bases, with 19 bases between the two germline ends. This CDR3 comprises 16 residues. Germline loops: CDR1 MDHEN, CDR2 SYDVKM.

V is TRBV27 and J is TRBJ2-1; 12 bases line up with TRBD1. The CDR3 totals 15 residues. Germline-derived CDR1 and CDR2 are MNHEY and SMNVEV (reference sequence). The J segment lost 7 bases and the V segment lost 6 bases, leaving 7 bases of the junction unmatched. CDR3 sequence reads: CASRPGTGGWNEQFF. Written as DNA, the CDR3 is TGTGCCAGCAGACCCGGGACAGGGGGCTGGAATGAGCAGTTCTTC.

A single count supports this clone. The V gene is TRBV6-5, the J gene TRBJ2-7, with 7 bases matching TRBD1. Germline-derived CDR1 and CDR2 are MNHEY and SVGAGI. The length of the CDR3 is 15 residues. After removal of 4 bases from V and 0 bases from J, the junction contained 6 bases not matched to a gene. The CDR3 region is CASSSTGRSSYEQYF. In DNA form, the CDR3 reads TGTGCCAGCAGTTCGACAGGGAGAAGCTCCTACGAGCAGTACTTC.

The rearrangement joins TRBV3-1 (or the pseudogene TRBV3-2) to TRBJ1-4; D is unclear. CDR1 and CDR2 (germline): LGHDT, YNNKEL (reference sequence). V was shortened by 5 bases and J by 0 bases, with 16 bases between the two germline ends. The CDR3 runs to 17 residues. CDR3 protein: CASSETLTTATNEKLFF. Here the CDR3 DNA reads TGTGCCAGCAGCGAAACCCTGACTACAGCAACTAATGAAAAACTGTTTTTT.

V usage is TRBV27 and J usage is TRBJ1-6; D may be TRBD1 (5 bases). CDR1 is MNHEY and CDR2 is SMNVEV in the germline V gene (reference sequence). This CDR3 contains 13 residues. V shed 1 base and J shed 13 bases, with 11 bases lying between them. CDR3 nucleotide sequence: TGTGCCAGCAGTTTATTTCGGGACTTGCCCCTCCACTTT. Its translation: CASSLFRDLPLHF.

The V gene is TRBV7-9, the J gene TRBJ1-2, with 7 bases identical to TRBD1. Germline loops: CDR1 SEHNR, CDR2 FQNEAQ (reference sequence). Losses at the gene ends were 1 base for V and 7 bases for J; bases not matched to a gene: 3. The CDR3 spans 13 residues. The CDR3 reads CASSLEAGGGYTF. CDR3 sequence (DNA): TGTGCCAGCAGCTTAGAGGCAGGGGGTGGCTACACCTTC.

V is TRBV7-2 and J is TRBJ2-1; D remains ambiguous. The CDR3 runs to 15 residues. V was cut by 2 bases and J by 5 bases, with 13 bases left in between. CDR1 and CDR2 from the germline V gene are SGHTA and FQGNSA. The CDR3 sequence: CASSLSASLHNEQFF. The CDR3 nucleotides read TGTGCCAGCAGCTTATCGGCTAGTCTCCACAATGAGCAGTTCTTC. The full variable domain, its missing parts supplied by reference TRBV7-2 and TRBJ2-1, is GAGVSQSPSNKVTEKGKDVELRCDPISGHTALYWYRQSLGQGLEFLIYFQGNSAPDKSGLPSDRFSAERTGGSVSTLTIQRTQQEDSAVYLCASSLSASLHNEQFFGPGTRLTVL.

The chain is built from TRBV20-1 and TRBJ2-7; 11 bases are a match to TRBD2. Trimming cost V 3 bases and J 7 bases; bases outside gene matches: 8. Per germline, CDR1 DFQATT and CDR2 SNEGSKA (reference sequence). The length of the CDR3 is 14 residues. CDR3 loop: CSASSGGAFGEQYF. The DNA for the CDR3 is TGCAGTGCTAGTAGCGGGGGGGCCTTTGGGGAGCAGTACTTC.

CDR3 residues: CASSRGSRGGETQYF. Here the CDR3 DNA reads TGCGCCAGCAGCCGGGGCTCTCGGGGGGGAGAGACCCAGTACTTC. V usage is TRBV5-1 and J usage is TRBJ2-5; 8 bases match TRBD2. V gave up 4 bases and J gave up 4 bases; unmatched junction bases: 9. The CDR3 is 15 amino acids. Germline V gene lookup returns CDR1 SGHRS and CDR2 YFSETQ.

The chain employs TRBV2 and TRBJ2-3, with 7 bases matching TRBD1. The CDR3 has 13 amino acids. Germline V gene data show CDR1 as SNHLY and CDR2 as FYNNEI. V dropped 7 bases and J dropped 1; count of bases not matched to a gene: 2. The CDR3 reads CASTGQGTDTQYF. The CDR3 region has the DNA TGTGCCAGCACCGGACAGGGCACAGATACGCAGTATTTT.

The V and J genes are TRBV3-1 (or the pseudogene TRBV3-2) and TRBJ1-2, with 7 bases matching TRBD1. The CDR3 consists of 13 residues. The trim removed 3 bases at V and 8 bases at J, leaving 6 bases unmatched. Germline-derived CDR1 and CDR2 are LGHDT and YNNKEL (reference sequence). The CDR3 DNA follows: TGTGCCAGCAGCCATTTGAACAGGGGCGGCTACACCTTC. It encodes CASSHLNRGGYTF.

The chain employs TRBV28 and TRBJ2-4; D might be TRBD2 (5 bases). Germline assignment: CDR1 MDHEN and CDR2 SYDVKM. The V end lost 4 bases, the J end lost 4 bases, and 11 bases lay between the germline ends. The CDR3 has 14 residues. Here the CDR3 reads CASSSRTGKNIQYF. The DNA for the CDR3 is TGTGCCAGCAGTTCACGGACGGGAAAAAACATTCAGTACTTC.